The 10 T cell receptor beta chains reported below all come from one sample, sequenced in a study of T cell changes during pregnancy in multiple sclerosis. Profiling relied on immunoSEQ multiplex PCR, and the TCRdb table lists in-frame clones only, not all of them. The data contain some 97,000 clones, around nine tenths of them seen just once; the ten biggest clones take up about 1.3%. The sample in question was peripheral blood, obtained in the second trimester of pregnancy. Source of these receptors: a female donor with multiple sclerosis, enrolled in a pregnancy study.

The chain employs TRBV6-5 and TRBJ2-5; TRBD1 matches at 8 bases. The CDR3 has 15 amino acids. Germline CDR1 reads MNHEY; CDR2 reads SVGAGI. Losses at the gene ends were 6 bases for V and 2 bases for J; bases not matched to a gene: 8. The CDR3: CASSLSRDRQETQYF. In DNA, the CDR3 is TGTGCCAGCAGCCTTTCCCGGGACAGGCAAGAGACCCAGTACTTC.

V usage is TRBV7-6 and J usage is TRBJ2-2; weak D call: TRBD2 (6 bases). Trimming pared 1 base from V and 1 base from J, leaving 10 bases between. The CDR3 length is 16 residues. Germline lookup yields CDR1 SGHVS and CDR2 FNYEAQ. The CDR3 DNA is TGTGCCAGCAGCTTAGGTACTAGCCGGAACACCGGGGAGCTGTTTTTT. Its translation: CASSLGTSRNTGELFF.

V usage is TRBV5-1 and J usage is TRBJ2-5; tentative D call: TRBD1 (6 bases). Germline V lookup: CDR1 SGHRS, CDR2 YFSETQ. The CDR3 consists of 13 residues. With 1 base removed from V and 2 bases from J, the gap between germline ends came to 6 bases. In DNA, the CDR3 is TGCGCCAGCAGCTTGCAGGGGCAAGAGACCCAGTACTTC. The encoded protein is CASSLQGQETQYF.

The rearrangement uses TRBV6-5 and TRBJ1-5, with TRBD1 as a possible D gene (6 bases). Trimming pared 6 bases from V and 3 bases from J, leaving 9 bases between. This CDR3 spans 13 amino acids. The germline CDR1 and CDR2 sequences are MNHEY and SVGAGI. The CDR3 coding sequence is TGTGCCAGCAGGGGGGCCCCCAATCAGCCCCAGCATTTT. Translation gives CASRGAPNQPQHF.

The CDR3 here is CASSAEQGRGNTIYF. The CDR3 nucleotides read TGTGCCAGCAGTGCCGAACAGGGGCGAGGAAACACCATATATTTT. The V call is TRBV6-1, the J call TRBJ1-3; 7 positions match TRBD1. Trimming removed 4 bases from V and 4 bases from J; junction bases left unmatched: 7. Germline V gene data show CDR1 as MNHNS and CDR2 as SASEGT. This CDR3 contains 15 residues.

This chain connects TRBV30 to TRBJ2-1, with TRBD1 matching 8 bases. The CDR3 has 15 amino acids. Unmatched junction bases numbered 13, after V lost 4 bases and J lost 8 bases. The V gene's germline CDR1 is GTSNPN and CDR2 SVGIG (reference sequence). The CDR3, as DNA: TGTGCCTGGACCTTGACAGGGGCGCGCTCCGATGAGCAGTTCTTC. This encodes CAWTLTGARSDEQFF. The full variable domain, in which reference TRBV30 and TRBJ2-1 provide the parts outside the CDR3, is SQTIHQWPATLVQPVGSPLSLECTVEGTSNPNLYWYRQAAGRGLQLLFYSVGIGQISSEVPQNLSASRPQDRQFILSSKKLLLSDSGFYLCAWTLTGARSDEQFFGPGTRLTVL.

This clone was recorded once. The chain has TRBV30 and TRBJ2-7, with TRBD1 matching over 7 bases. V dropped 5 bases and J dropped 5; count of bases not matched to a gene: 6. Germline CDR1 and CDR2: GTSNPN and SVGIG (reference sequence). This CDR3 has 12 amino acids. The DNA of the CDR3 is TGTGCCTGGGACAGGGAAATCAACGAGCAGTACTTC. Its protein is CAWDREINEQYF.

The rearrangement links TRBV28 to TRBJ2-1; D uncertain. The V gene lost 7 bases and the J gene lost 16 bases, with 17 bases spanning the gap. Germline V gene lookup returns CDR1 MDHEN and CDR2 SYDVKM. The CDR3 spans 11 residues. The DNA for the CDR3 is TGTGCCAGCATGAATCCCCAGGCGTGTTTCTTC. It codes for CASMNPQACFF.

The gene calls are TRBV6-1 and TRBJ2-7, with D maybe TRBD1 (6 bases). V was trimmed by 5 bases and J by 4 bases, leaving 15 bases between them. The V gene's germline CDR1 is MNHNS and CDR2 SASEGT. The CDR3 extends over 14 amino acids. In DNA form, the CDR3 reads TGTGCCAGCAGTCGTTGGACAGATAATTACGAGCAGTACTTC. This codes for CASSRWTDNYEQYF.

This chain joins TRBV2 and TRBJ2-7, with D possibly matching TRBD1 (5 bases). Germline CDR1 and CDR2: SNHLY and FYNNEI. Trimming shortened V by 1 base and J by 0 bases, and 7 bases separated the two germline ends. The CDR3 extends over 14 amino acids. CDR3 loop: CASSEGGASYEQYF. For the CDR3, the DNA is TGTGCCAGCAGTGAAGGGGGCGCCTCCTACGAGCAGTACTTC.